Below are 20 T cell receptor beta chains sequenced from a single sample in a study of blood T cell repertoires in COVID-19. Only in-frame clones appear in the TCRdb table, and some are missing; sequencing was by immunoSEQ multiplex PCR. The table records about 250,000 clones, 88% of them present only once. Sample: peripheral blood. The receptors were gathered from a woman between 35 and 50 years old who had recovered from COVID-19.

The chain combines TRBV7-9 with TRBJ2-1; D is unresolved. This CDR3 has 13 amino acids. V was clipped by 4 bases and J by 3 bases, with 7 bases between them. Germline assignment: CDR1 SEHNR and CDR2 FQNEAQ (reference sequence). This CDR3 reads CASSSSGYNEQFF. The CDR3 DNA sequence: TGTGCCAGCAGCTCCTCGGGCTACAATGAGCAGTTCTTC.

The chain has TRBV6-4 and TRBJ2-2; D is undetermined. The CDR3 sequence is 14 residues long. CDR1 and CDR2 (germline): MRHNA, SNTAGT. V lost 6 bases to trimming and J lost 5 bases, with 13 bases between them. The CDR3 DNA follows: TGTGCCAGCAGCGCCGAGGAAGGAACCGGGGAGCTGTTTTTT. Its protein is CASSAEEGTGELFF.

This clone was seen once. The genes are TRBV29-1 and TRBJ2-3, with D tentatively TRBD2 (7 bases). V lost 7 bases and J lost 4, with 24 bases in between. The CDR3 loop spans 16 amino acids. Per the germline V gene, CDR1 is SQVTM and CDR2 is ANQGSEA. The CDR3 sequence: CSAPPRGGARSDTQYF. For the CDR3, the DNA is TGCAGCGCACCCCCCCGTGGGGGGGCGCGGTCAGATACGCAGTATTTT.

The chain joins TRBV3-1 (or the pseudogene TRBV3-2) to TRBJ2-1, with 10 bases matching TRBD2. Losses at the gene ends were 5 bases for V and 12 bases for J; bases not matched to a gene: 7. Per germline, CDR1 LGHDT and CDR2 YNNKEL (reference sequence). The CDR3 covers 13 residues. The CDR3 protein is CASSASGRAGQFF. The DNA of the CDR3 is TGTGCCAGCAGCGCCAGCGGGAGGGCCGGGCAGTTCTTC.

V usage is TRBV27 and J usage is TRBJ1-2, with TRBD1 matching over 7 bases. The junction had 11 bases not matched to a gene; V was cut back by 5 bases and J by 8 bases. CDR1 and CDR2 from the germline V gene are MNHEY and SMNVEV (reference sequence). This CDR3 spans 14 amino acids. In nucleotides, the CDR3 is TGTGCCAGCAGTCCCCGGGACAGACGTTCCGGCTACACCTTC. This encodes CASSPRDRRSGYTF.

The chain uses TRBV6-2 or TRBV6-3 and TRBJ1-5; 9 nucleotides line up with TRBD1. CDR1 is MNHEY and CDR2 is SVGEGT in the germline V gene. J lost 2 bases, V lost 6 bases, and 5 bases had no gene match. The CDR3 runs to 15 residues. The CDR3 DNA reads TGTGCCAGCAGCCCCACAGGGGGCCGCAATCAGCCCCAGCATTTT. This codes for CASSPTGGRNQPQHF.

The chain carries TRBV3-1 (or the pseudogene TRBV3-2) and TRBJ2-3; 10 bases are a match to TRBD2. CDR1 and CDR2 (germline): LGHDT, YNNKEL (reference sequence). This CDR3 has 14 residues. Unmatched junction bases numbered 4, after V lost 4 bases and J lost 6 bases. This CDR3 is CASSRGTSVDTQYF. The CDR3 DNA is TGTGCCAGCAGCCGGGGGACTAGCGTTGATACGCAGTATTTT.

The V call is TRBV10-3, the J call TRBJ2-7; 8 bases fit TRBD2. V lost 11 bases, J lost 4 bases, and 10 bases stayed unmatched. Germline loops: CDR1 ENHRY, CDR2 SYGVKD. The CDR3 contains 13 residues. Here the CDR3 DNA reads TGTGCCGCCGCCCCCGGGGGGGGATACGAGCAGTACTTC. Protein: CAAAPGGGYEQYF.

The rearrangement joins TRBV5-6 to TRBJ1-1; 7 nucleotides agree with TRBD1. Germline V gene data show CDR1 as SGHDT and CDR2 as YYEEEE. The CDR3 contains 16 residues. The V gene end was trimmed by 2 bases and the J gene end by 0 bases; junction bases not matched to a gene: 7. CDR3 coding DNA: TGTGCCAGCAGCTTCGCCAGGGGGGTCCTGAACACTGAAGCTTTCTTT. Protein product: CASSFARGVLNTEAFF.

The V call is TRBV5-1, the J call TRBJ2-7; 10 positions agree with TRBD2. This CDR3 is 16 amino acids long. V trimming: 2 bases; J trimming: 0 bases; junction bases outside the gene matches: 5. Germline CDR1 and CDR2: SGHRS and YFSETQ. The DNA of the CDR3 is TGCGCCAGCAGCTTCTGGTCTAGCGGGAGCTCCTACGAGCAGTACTTC. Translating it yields CASSFWSSGSSYEQYF. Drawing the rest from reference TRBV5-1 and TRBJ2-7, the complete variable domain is KAGVTQTPRYLIKTRGQQVTLSCSPISGHRSVSWYQQTPGQGLQFLFEYFSETQRNKGNFPGRFSGRQFSNSRSEMNVSTLELGDSALYLCASSFWSSGSSYEQYFGPGTRLTVT.

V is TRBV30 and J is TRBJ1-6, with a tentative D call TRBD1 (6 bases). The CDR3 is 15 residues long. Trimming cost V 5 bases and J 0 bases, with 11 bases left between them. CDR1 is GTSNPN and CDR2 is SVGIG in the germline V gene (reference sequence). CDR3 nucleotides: TGTGCCTGGGAAGGGGGAAGCTCCTATAATTCACCCCTCCACTTT. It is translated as CAWEGGSSYNSPLHF.

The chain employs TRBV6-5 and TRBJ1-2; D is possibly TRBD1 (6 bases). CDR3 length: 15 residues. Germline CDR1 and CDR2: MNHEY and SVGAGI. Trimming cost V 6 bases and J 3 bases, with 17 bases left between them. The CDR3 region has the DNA TGTGCCAGCAGGGAGGGGGGGCCAGGAGACTATGGCTACACCTTC. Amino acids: CASREGGPGDYGYTF.

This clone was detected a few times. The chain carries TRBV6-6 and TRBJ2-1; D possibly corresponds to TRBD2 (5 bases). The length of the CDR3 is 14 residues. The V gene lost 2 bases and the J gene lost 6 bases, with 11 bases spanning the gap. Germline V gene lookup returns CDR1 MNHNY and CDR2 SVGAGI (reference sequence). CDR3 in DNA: TGTGCCAGCAGTTACCTCCGGACTTCCAATGAGCAGTTCTTC. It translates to CASSYLRTSNEQFF.

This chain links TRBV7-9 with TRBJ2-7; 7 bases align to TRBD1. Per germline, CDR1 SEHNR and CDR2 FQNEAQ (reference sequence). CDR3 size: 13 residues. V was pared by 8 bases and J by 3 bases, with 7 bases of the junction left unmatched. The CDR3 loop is CASGNRGDYEQYF. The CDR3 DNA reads TGTGCCAGCGGAAACAGGGGTGACTACGAGCAGTACTTC.

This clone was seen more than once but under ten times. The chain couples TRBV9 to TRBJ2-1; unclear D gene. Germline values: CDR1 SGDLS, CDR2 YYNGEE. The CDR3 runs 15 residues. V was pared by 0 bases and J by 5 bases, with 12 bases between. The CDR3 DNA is TGTGCCAGCAGCGTAGCTAGTCTCGGCCACAATGAGCAGTTCTTC. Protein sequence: CASSVASLGHNEQFF.

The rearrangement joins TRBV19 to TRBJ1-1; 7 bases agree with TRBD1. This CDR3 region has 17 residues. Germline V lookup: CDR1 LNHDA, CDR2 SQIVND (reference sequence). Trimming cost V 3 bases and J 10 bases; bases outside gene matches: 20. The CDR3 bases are TGTGCCAGTAGTATGGGGTTAGGGGGCACGACGTGGGGCAGAGCTTTCTTT. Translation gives CASSMGLGGTTWGRAFF.

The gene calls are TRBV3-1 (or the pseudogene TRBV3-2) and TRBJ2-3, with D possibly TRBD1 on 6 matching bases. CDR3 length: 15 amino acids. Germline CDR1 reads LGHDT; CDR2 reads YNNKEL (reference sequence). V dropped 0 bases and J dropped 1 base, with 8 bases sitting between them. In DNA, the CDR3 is TGTGCCAGCAGCCAAGATGGACAGCGCACAGATACGCAGTATTTT. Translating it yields CASSQDGQRTDTQYF.

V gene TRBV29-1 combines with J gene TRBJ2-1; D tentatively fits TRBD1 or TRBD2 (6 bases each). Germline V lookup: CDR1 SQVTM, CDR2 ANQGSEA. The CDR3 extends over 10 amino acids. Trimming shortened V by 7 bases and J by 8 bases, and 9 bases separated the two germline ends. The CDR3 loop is CSGGADEQFF. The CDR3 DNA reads TGCAGCGGGGGGGCTGATGAGCAGTTCTTC.

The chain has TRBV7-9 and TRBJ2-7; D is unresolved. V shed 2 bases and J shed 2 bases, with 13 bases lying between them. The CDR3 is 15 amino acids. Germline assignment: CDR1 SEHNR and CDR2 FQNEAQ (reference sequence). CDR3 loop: CASSLSRLPAYEQYF. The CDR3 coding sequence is TGTGCCAGCAGCTTATCTCGCCTACCCGCCTACGAGCAGTACTTC.

CDR3 loop: CATNVPGTGEKLFF. CDR3 in DNA: TGTGCCACCAATGTCCCCGGGACAGGAGAAAAACTGTTTTTT. The chain has TRBV19 and TRBJ1-4; TRBD1 agrees at 8 bases. This CDR3 has 14 amino acids. V dropped 10 bases and J dropped 8; count of bases not matched to a gene: 12. Germline V gives CDR1 LNHDA, CDR2 SQIVND (reference sequence).